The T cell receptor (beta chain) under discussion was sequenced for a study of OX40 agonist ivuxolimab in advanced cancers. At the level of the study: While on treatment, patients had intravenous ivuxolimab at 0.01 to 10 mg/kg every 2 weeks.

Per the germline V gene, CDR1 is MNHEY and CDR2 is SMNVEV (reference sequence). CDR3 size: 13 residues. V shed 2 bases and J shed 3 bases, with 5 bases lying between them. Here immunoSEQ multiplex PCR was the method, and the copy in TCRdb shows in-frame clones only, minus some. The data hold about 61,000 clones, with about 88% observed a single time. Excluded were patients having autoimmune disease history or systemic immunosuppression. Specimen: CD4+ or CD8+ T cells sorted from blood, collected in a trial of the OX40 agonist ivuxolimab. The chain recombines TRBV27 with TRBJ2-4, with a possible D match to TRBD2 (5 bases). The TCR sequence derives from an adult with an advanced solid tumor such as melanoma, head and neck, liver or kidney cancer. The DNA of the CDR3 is TGTGCCAGCAGTTTACGGGACAAAAACATTCAGTACTTC. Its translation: CASSLRDKNIQYF.